One sample yielded the 15 T cell receptor beta chains listed below, sequenced in a study of blood T cell repertoires in COVID-19. Repertoires were generated with immunoSEQ multiplex PCR, while TCRdb's copy carries only in-frame clones and drops some. The sample has around 100,000 clones, approximately 88% seen once; the top ten hold 4% to 5.5%. Sequenced material: peripheral blood. These receptors came from a human donor in a cohort sampled during active COVID-19.

V is TRBV6-5 and J is TRBJ2-1; 8 nucleotides line up with TRBD1. The V segment lost 7 bases and the J segment 3 bases; nucleotides outside the gene matches: 8. Looked up from germline, CDR1 is MNHEY and CDR2 is SVGAGI. CDR3 length: 15 residues. For the CDR3, the DNA is TGTGCCAGCACCCGGGACAGGAGTCTCTACAATGAGCAGTTCTTC. This translates into CASTRDRSLYNEQFF.

The CDR3 sequence: CASSIRGLAVNTGELFF. In DNA, the CDR3 is TGTGCCAGTAGTATTCGGGGACTAGCGGTGAACACCGGGGAGCTGTTTTTT. This chain links TRBV19 with TRBJ2-2; TRBD2 agrees at 11 bases. Germline V gene data show CDR1 as LNHDA and CDR2 as SQIVND (reference sequence). Trimming took 3 bases from V and 1 from J; bases not matched to a gene: 4. The CDR3 has 17 amino acids.

This chain's CDR3 is CASSPSGAGTISYEQYF. The CDR3 region has the DNA TGCGCCAGCAGCCCCTCTGGCGCGGGGACCATCTCCTACGAGCAGTACTTC. The rearrangement joins TRBV5-1 to TRBJ2-7; weak D call: TRBD2 (6 bases). V was pared by 4 bases and J by 0 bases, with 20 bases between. Germline loops: CDR1 SGHRS, CDR2 YFSETQ. The CDR3 length is 17 residues.

The V call is TRBV28, the J call TRBJ1-5; 7 bases agree with TRBD1. The CDR3 extends over 17 amino acids. V lost 4 bases, J lost 0 bases, and 9 bases stayed unmatched. Looked up from germline, CDR1 is MDHEN and CDR2 is SYDVKM. CDR3 bases: TGTGCCAGCAGTTCTAGGACAGGCACCTATAGCAATCAGCCCCAGCATTTT. The encoded protein is CASSSRTGTYSNQPQHF. The full variable domain, its missing parts supplied by reference TRBV28 and TRBJ1-5, is DVKVTQSSRYLVKRTGEKVFLECVQDMDHENMFWYRQDPGLGLRLIYFSYDVKMKEKGDIPEGYSVSREKKERFSLILESASTNQTSMYLCASSSRTGTYSNQPQHFGDGTRLSIL.

The V call is TRBV9, the J call TRBJ2-1; 9 bases match TRBD1. J lost 1 base, V lost 4 bases, and 12 bases had no gene match. Per the germline V gene, CDR1 is SGDLS and CDR2 is YYNGEE. The length of the CDR3 is 18 residues. The CDR3 DNA follows: TGTGCCAGCAGCCTTAATGTACAGGGGGCGTCGTCCTACAATGAGCAGTTCTTC. Translated, it gives CASSLNVQGASSYNEQFF.

This clone was observed a handful of times. The chain joins TRBV4-2 to TRBJ2-2; D is perhaps TRBD2 (6 bases). Germline lookup yields CDR1 LGHNA and CDR2 YNFKEQ. This CDR3 has 15 amino acids. V was clipped by 4 bases and J by 1 base, with 10 bases between them. The CDR3 region is CASSLAGGNTGELFF. The CDR3 DNA sequence: TGTGCCAGCAGCCTTGCCGGGGGGAACACCGGGGAGCTGTTTTTT.

This sequence joins TRBV7-6 and TRBJ1-5; possible D gene TRBD1, 6 bases. V lost 4 bases and J lost 3, with 16 bases in between. The germline CDR1 and CDR2 sequences are SGHVS and FNYEAQ. This CDR3 region has 16 residues. The CDR3 sequence is CASSSQHRDTNQPQHF. CDR3 coding DNA: TGTGCCAGCAGCTCTCAACACCGGGACACCAATCAGCCCCAGCATTTT.

This clone was recorded only once. The chain carries TRBV6-2 or TRBV6-3 and TRBJ2-7, with 8 positions matching TRBD2. J was trimmed by 1 base and V by 1 base; bases with no gene match: 3. This CDR3 contains 15 residues. CDR1 MNHEY and CDR2 SVGEGT come from the germline V gene. The CDR3 here is CASSYWGLGSYEQYF. CDR3 nucleotides: TGTGCCAGCAGTTACTGGGGACTAGGGTCCTACGAGCAGTACTTC.

The genes are TRBV27 and TRBJ2-7; D remains unclear. Trimming removed 5 bases at V and 2 bases at J, with 13 bases between. Germline V gene lookup returns CDR1 MNHEY and CDR2 SMNVEV (reference sequence). The CDR3 runs 14 residues. Here the CDR3 DNA reads TGTGCCAGCAGTACGCCGACAAGCCCCTACGAGCAGTACTTC. Amino acids: CASSTPTSPYEQYF.

The chain uses TRBV14 and TRBJ1-5; 10 nucleotides align to TRBD1. The V gene end was trimmed by 4 bases and the J gene end by 7 bases; junction bases not matched to a gene: 10. Germline loops: CDR1 SGHDN, CDR2 FVKESK. This CDR3 contains 16 residues. The CDR3: CASSPRSGQGSQPQHF. The CDR3 DNA reads as TGTGCCAGCAGCCCGCGCTCGGGACAGGGGTCCCAGCCCCAGCATTTT.

The rearrangement joins TRBV5-1 to TRBJ1-1; maybe TRBD1 (6 bases). The length of the CDR3 is 14 residues. V lost 4 bases, J lost 1 base, and 11 bases lay in between. Per the germline V gene, CDR1 is SGHRS and CDR2 is YFSETQ. CDR3 sequence: CASSPGVPNTEAFF. CDR3 nucleotides: TGCGCCAGCAGCCCAGGGGTCCCGAACACTGAAGCTTTCTTT. Filled out from reference TRBV5-1 and TRBJ1-1, the complete variable domain reads KAGVTQTPRYLIKTRGQQVTLSCSPISGHRSVSWYQQTPGQGLQFLFEYFSETQRNKGNFPGRFSGRQFSNSRSEMNVSTLELGDSALYLCASSPGVPNTEAFFGQGTRLTVV.

The CDR3 DNA is TGTGCCAGCTCACCACTTCCTTACCAATCGGGGGGAGGCACAGATACGCAGTATTTT. This translates into CASSPLPYQSGGGTDTQYF. The genes are TRBV18 and TRBJ2-3; 7 bases match TRBD2. The J segment lost 1 base and the V segment lost 1 base, leaving 14 bases of the junction unmatched. The CDR3 length is 19 residues. Germline CDR1 KGHSH, CDR2 LQKENI.

The rearrangement links TRBV7-8 to TRBJ1-1, with D maybe TRBD1 (6 bases). V gave up 4 bases and J gave up 0 bases, with 18 bases separating them. The germline CDR1 and CDR2 sequences are SGHVS and FQNEAQ. The CDR3 sequence is 17 residues long. The CDR3 nucleotides read TGTGCCAGCAGCTCCGTATACGGGACACGCATGAACACTGAAGCTTTCTTT. It translates to CASSSVYGTRMNTEAFF.

CDR3 sequence (DNA): TGTGCCAGCAGCGCACAGGGCTGGGACTATGGCTACACCTTC. As protein: CASSAQGWDYGYTF. The chain employs TRBV2 and TRBJ1-2, with D perhaps matching TRBD1 (6 bases). Germline CDR1 SNHLY, CDR2 FYNNEI. V lost 6 bases and J 3 bases, leaving 14 bases between the germline ends. This CDR3 spans 14 amino acids.

The genes are TRBV18 and TRBJ2-7; 8 nucleotides match TRBD1. The CDR3 spans 12 residues. The junction had 3 bases not matched to a gene; V was cut back by 5 bases and J by 6 bases. Germline-derived CDR1 and CDR2 are KGHSH and LQKENI. The CDR3 DNA reads TGTGCCAGCTCATTCGACAGGGGCGAGCAGTACTTC. Protein sequence: CASSFDRGEQYF. Looking up the rest from reference TRBV18 and TRBJ2-7 gives the full variable domain: NAGVMQNPRHLVRRRGQEARLRCSPMKGHSHVYWYRQLPEEGLKFMVYLQKENIIDESGMPKERFSAEFPKEGPSILRIQQVVRGDSAAYFCASSFDRGEQYFGPGTRLTVT.